The 14 T cell receptor beta chains below come from one sample, sequenced in a study of cytomegalovirus exposure and HLA in healthy donors. 13 Jbeta primers and 60 Vbeta primers were used for the PCR. Only in-frame clones appear in the TCRdb table, and some are missing; sequencing was by immunoSEQ multiplex PCR. This sample contains tens of thousands of clones. Sequenced input: PBMCs. The source is a man in his fifties in good health and CMV-seronegative.

The rearrangement uses TRBV4-1 and TRBJ2-3, with a weak D call TRBD2 (5 bases). Deletions cut 4 bases from V and 4 bases from J, with 6 bases between. The CDR3 runs 12 residues. CDR1 and CDR2 (germline): MGHRA, YSYEKL. This chain's CDR3 is CASSLSADTQYF. The CDR3 DNA follows: TGCGCCAGCAGCCTTAGCGCAGATACGCAGTATTTT.

This rearrangement joins TRBV5-1 to TRBJ2-5, with 7 bases matching TRBD1. The V gene end was trimmed by 5 bases and the J gene end by 5 bases; junction bases not matched to a gene: 9. Germline V gene lookup returns CDR1 SGHRS and CDR2 YFSETQ. This CDR3 comprises 14 residues. CDR3 DNA: TGCGCCAGCAGACAGGGGATAGGTACGGAGACCCAGTACTTC. Protein product: CASRQGIGTETQYF.

The chain uses TRBV18 and TRBJ2-7; D gene ambiguous. Looked up from germline, CDR1 is KGHSH and CDR2 is LQKENI. V lost 0 bases and J 6 bases, leaving 9 bases between the germline ends. The CDR3 spans 13 residues. The CDR3 loop reads CASSPPSNSEQYF. CDR3 bases: TGTGCCAGCTCACCACCCTCAAATAGCGAGCAGTACTTC.

The rearrangement uses TRBV4-1 and TRBJ2-1; D is perhaps TRBD2 (6 bases). The V and J ends lost 0 bases and 0 bases respectively, with 18 bases between them. Germline values: CDR1 MGHRA, CDR2 YSYEKL. The CDR3 sequence is 19 residues long. The CDR3 is CASSQELWQLAYSYNEQFF. CDR3 DNA: TGCGCCAGCAGCCAAGAACTATGGCAACTAGCCTACTCCTACAATGAGCAGTTCTTC.

The chain combines TRBV27 with TRBJ2-7; 8 bases are shared with TRBD1. Germline V lookup: CDR1 MNHEY, CDR2 SMNVEV (reference sequence). With V trimmed by 5 bases and J by 2 bases, 5 bases remained unmatched. The CDR3 has 14 amino acids. The CDR3 coding sequence is TGTGCCAGCAGTGTGACAGGGGTGACCTACGAGCAGTACTTC. Translating it yields CASSVTGVTYEQYF.

The V and J genes are TRBV6-5 and TRBJ1-3, with 8 nucleotides matching TRBD1. This CDR3 region has 15 residues. Germline lookup yields CDR1 MNHEY and CDR2 SVGAGI. The ends lost 0 bases at V and 7 bases at J; junction bases unmatched: 5. The CDR3, as DNA: TGTGCCAGCAGTTACTCGATCTCAGGGGGCAACACCATATATTTT. Translation gives CASSYSISGGNTIYF.

The genes are TRBV6-1 and TRBJ1-2, with TRBD1 as a possible D gene (5 bases). Germline V lookup: CDR1 MNHNS, CDR2 SASEGT. Between the trimmed V and J ends, which lost 5 bases and 7 bases, there was a span of 20 bases. This CDR3 spans 15 amino acids. As DNA, the CDR3 is TGTGCCAGCAGTAAAATGGACATCGGATATGCTGGCTACACCTTC. This translates into CASSKMDIGYAGYTF.

The chain couples TRBV30 to TRBJ2-7; 9 bases are a match to TRBD1. The germline V gene has CDR1 GTSNPN and CDR2 SVGIG (reference sequence). V dropped 3 bases and J dropped 6; count of bases not matched to a gene: 0. The length of the CDR3 is 11 residues. CDR3 residues: CAWRQGAEQYF. The CDR3 nucleotides are TGTGCCTGGAGACAGGGGGCCGAGCAGTACTTC.

The rearrangement uses TRBV6-5 and TRBJ2-7; a possible D gene is TRBD1 (5 bases). With 6 bases removed from V and 9 bases from J, the gap between germline ends came to 12 bases. This CDR3 has 11 amino acids. Germline V gene data show CDR1 as MNHEY and CDR2 as SVGAGI. The CDR3 loop reads CASRDRRGQYF. DNA of the CDR3: TGTGCCAGCAGGGACCGAAGGGGGCAGTACTTC.

This chain links TRBV5-4 with TRBJ1-4; D is ambiguous. V gave up 1 base and J gave up 10 bases, with 8 bases separating them. Germline V gives CDR1 SGHNT, CDR2 YYREEE (reference sequence). The CDR3 is 12 amino acids. The CDR3 spells CASSLNSGKLFF. CDR3 DNA sequence: TGTGCCAGCAGCTTGAACAGTGGAAAACTGTTTTTT.

The rearrangement joins TRBV28 to TRBJ2-1, with 12 nucleotides matching TRBD2. V lost 5 bases, J lost 4 bases, and 3 bases stayed unmatched. CDR1 and CDR2 from the germline V gene are MDHEN and SYDVKM. This CDR3 is 15 amino acids long. CDR3 bases: TGTGCCAGCAGTCCCACTAGCGGGGGGTACAATGAGCAGTTCTTC. Protein product: CASSPTSGGYNEQFF.

The chain combines TRBV11-2 with TRBJ1-1; no clear D gene. From germline, CDR1 is SGHAT and CDR2 FQNNGV. Between the trimmed V and J ends, which lost 2 bases and 2 bases, there was a span of 9 bases. The CDR3 spans 14 residues. The CDR3 loop reads CASSLIQINTEAFF. Written as DNA, the CDR3 is TGTGCCAGCAGCTTAATACAGATTAACACTGAAGCTTTCTTT.

V is TRBV9 and J is TRBJ2-7; 7 bases fit TRBD2. V lost 1 base to trimming and J lost 5 bases; unmatched junction nucleotides: 9. The CDR3 has 15 residues. In germline, CDR1 is SGDLS, CDR2 YYNGEE. The CDR3 protein is CASSVTPGGVDEQYF. CDR3 nucleotides: TGTGCCAGCAGCGTAACCCCGGGAGGCGTGGACGAGCAGTACTTC.

This chain connects TRBV30 to TRBJ1-1; TRBD1 might be the D (6 bases). The length of the CDR3 is 21 residues. The germline CDR1 and CDR2 sequences are GTSNPN and SVGIG (reference sequence). With 2 bases removed from V and 5 bases from J, the gap between germline ends came to 36 bases. DNA of the CDR3: TGTGCCTGGAGTATTAGCCGCAGGACAGTTTATTCGATTTTTCCGGATACTGAAGCTTTCTTT. It specifies CAWSISRRTVYSIFPDTEAFF.